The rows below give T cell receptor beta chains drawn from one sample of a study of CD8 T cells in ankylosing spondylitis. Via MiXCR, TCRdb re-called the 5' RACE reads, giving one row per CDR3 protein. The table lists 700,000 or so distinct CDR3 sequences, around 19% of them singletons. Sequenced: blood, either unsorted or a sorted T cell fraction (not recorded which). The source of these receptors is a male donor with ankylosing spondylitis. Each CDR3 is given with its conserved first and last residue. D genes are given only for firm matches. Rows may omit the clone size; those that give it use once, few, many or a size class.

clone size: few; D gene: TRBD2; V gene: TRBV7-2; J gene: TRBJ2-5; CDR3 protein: CASSEGLAQETQYF; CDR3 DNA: TGTGCCAGCAGCGAGGGACTAGCGCAAGAGACCCAGTACTTC
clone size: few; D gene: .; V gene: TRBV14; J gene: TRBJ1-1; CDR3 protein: CASSLSVGGRNTEAFF; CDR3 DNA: TGTGCCAGCAGCCTGTCGGTGGGGGGGCGGAACACTGAAGCTTTCTTT
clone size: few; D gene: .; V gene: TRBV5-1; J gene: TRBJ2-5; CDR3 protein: CASSPGVLATQETQYF; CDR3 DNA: TGCGCCAGCAGCCCAGGGGTACTAGCGACCCAAGAGACCCAGTACTTC
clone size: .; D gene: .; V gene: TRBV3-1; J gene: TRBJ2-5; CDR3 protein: CASSQGTVTQETQYF; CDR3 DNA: TGTGCCAGCAGCCAAGGGACAGTTACTCAAGAGACCCAGTACTTC
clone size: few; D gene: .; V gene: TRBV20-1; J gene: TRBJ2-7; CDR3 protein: CSAPARESLYEQYF; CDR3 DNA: TGCAGTGCTCCCGCTAGGGAATCCTTATACGAGCAGTACTTC
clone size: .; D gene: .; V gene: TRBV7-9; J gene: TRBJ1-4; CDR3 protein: CASSFGQANEKLFF; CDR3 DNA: TGTGCCAGCAGCTTCGGGCAGGCTAATGAAAAACTGTTTTTT
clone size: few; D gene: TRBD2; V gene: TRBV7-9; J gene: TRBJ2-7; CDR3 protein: CASRTSGSSYEQYF; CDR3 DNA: TGTGCCAGCCGGACTAGCGGGAGCTCCTACGAGCAGTACTTC
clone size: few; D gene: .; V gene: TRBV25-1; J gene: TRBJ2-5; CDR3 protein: CASSGETGQETQYF; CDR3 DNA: TGTGCCAGCAGTGGGGAGACAGGACAAGAGACCCAGTACTTC
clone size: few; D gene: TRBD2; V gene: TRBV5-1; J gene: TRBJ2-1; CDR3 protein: CASSLGVGGLAGTDEQFF; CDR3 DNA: TGCGCCAGCAGCTTGGGTGTCGGCGGGTTAGCGGGAACGGATGAGCAGTTCTTC
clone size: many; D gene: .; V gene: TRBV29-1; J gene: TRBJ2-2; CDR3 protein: CSVEWQGGGELFF; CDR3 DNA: TGCAGCGTTGAATGGCAGGGAGGCGGGGAGCTGTTTTTT
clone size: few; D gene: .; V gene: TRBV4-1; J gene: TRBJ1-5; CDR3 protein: CASSHPGLLQPQHF; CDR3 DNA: TGCGCCAGCAGCCATCCGGGACTCCTCCAGCCCCAGCATTTT
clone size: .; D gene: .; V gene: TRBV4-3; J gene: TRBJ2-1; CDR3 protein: CASSQDGAGYNEQFF; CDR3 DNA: TGCGCCAGCAGCCAAGATGGGGCAGGTTACAATGAGCAGTTCTTC
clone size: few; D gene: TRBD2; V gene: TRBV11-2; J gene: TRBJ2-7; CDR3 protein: CASSQPSGIVEQYF; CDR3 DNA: TGTGCCAGCAGCCAGCCCAGCGGGATCGTCGAGCAGTACTTC
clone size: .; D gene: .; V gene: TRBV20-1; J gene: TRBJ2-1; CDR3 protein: CCATSVVIDVNEQFF; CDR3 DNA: TGCTGTGCTACTAGTGTGGTTATAGATGTCAATGAGCAGTTCTTC
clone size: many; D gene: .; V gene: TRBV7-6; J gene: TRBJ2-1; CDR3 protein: CASSLGLDEQFF; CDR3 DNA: TGTGCCAGCAGCTTAGGCTTAGATGAGCAGTTCTTC
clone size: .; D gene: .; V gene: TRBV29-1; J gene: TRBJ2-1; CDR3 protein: CSVGFFGEQFF; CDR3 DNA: TGCAGCGTTGGGTTCTTTGGTGAGCAGTTCTTC
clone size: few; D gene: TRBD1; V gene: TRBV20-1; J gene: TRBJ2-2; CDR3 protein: CSARPGQETGELFF; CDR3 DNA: TGCAGTGCTAGACCGGGACAGGAGACCGGGGAGCTGTTTTTT
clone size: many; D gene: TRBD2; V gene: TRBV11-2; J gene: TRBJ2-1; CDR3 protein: CASSLEGLADEQFF; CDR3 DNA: TGTGCCAGCAGCTTAGAGGGACTAGCGGACGAGCAGTTCTTC
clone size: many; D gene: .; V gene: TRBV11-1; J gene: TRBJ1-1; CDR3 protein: CASSLGYTTEAFF; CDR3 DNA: TGTGCCAGCAGCTTAGGATACACCACTGAAGCTTTCTTT
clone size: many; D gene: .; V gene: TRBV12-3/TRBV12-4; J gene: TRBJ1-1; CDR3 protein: CASSLSTGATEAFF; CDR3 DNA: TGTGCCAGCAGTTTAAGCACAGGCGCCACTGAAGCTTTCTTT
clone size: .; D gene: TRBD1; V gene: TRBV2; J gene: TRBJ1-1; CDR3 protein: CASSDRGLDTEAFF; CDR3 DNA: TGTGCCAGCAGTGACAGGGGGCTCGACACTGAAGCTTTCTTT
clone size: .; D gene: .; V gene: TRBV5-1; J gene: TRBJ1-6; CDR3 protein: CASSLQSEKGSPLHF; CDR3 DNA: TGCGCCAGCAGCTTACAGTCGGAGAAAGGTTCACCCCTCCACTTT
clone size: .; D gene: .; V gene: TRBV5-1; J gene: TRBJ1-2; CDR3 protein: CASSLAQGFGYTF; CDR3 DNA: TGCGCCAGCAGCTTGGCCCAAGGTTTTGGCTACACCTTC
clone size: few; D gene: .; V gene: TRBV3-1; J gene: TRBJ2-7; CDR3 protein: CASSYNRAYEQYF; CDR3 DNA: TGTGCCAGCAGTTACAACAGGGCCTACGAGCAGTACTTC
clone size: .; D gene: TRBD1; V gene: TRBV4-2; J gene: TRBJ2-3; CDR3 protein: CASSQDTGGTDTQYF; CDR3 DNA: TGTGCCAGCAGCCAAGACACAGGGGGGACAGATACGCAGTATTTT
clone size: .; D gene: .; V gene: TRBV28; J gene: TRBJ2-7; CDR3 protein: CASSFTGQGLHYEQYF; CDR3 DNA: TGTGCCAGCAGCTTTACGGGTCAGGGCCTCCACTACGAGCAGTACTTC
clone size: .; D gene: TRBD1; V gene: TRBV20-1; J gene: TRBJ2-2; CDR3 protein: CSARRQGAEWGNANTGELFF; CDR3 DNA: TGCAGTGCTAGACGACAGGGGGCTGAATGGGGGAACGCGAACACCGGGGAGCTGTTTTTT
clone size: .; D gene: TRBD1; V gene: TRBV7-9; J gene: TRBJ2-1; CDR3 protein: CASSLWGTVHNEQFF; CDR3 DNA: TGTGCCAGCAGCTTATGGGGGACAGTCCACAATGAGCAGTTCTTC
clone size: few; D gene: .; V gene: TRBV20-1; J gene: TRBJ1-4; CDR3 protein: CSAWGARVGEKLFF; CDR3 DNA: TGCAGTGCTTGGGGGGCGCGAGTTGGAGAAAAACTGTTTTTT
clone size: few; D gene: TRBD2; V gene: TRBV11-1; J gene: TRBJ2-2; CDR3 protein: CASTHLPSGTGELFF; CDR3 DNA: TGTGCCAGCACCCATTTGCCTAGCGGGACCGGGGAGCTGTTTTTT
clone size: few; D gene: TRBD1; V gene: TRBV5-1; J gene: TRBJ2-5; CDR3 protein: CASRRTTGSETQYF; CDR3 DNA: TGCGCCAGCAGGCGAACGACAGGGTCGGAGACCCAGTACTTC
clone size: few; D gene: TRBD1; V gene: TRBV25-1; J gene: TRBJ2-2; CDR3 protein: CASSLRDRDAGELFF; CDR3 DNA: TGTGCCAGCAGCCTCCGGGACAGGGACGCCGGGGAGCTGTTTTTT
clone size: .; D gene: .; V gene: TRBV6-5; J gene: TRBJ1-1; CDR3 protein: CASSYSVENTEAFF; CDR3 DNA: TGTGCCAGCAGTTACTCGGTGGAGAACACTGAAGCTTTCTTT
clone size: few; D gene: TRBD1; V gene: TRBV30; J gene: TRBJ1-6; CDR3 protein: CAWKRAVGTGKRENSPLHF; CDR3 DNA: TGTGCCTGGAAAAGGGCCGTTGGGACAGGCAAAAGAGAGAATTCACCCCTCCACTTT
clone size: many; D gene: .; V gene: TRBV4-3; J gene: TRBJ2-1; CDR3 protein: CASSQEYWDNEQFF; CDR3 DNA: TGCGCCAGCAGCCAAGAATACTGGGACAATGAGCAGTTCTTC
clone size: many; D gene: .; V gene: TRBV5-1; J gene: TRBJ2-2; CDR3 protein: CASSLGGANTGELFF; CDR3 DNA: TGTGCCAGCAGTTTAGGCGGGGCGAACACCGGGGAGCTGTTTTTT
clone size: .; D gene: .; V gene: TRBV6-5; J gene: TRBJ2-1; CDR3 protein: CASSYSATSSSYNEQFF; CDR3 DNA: TGTGCCAGCAGTTACTCGGCAACTTCCAGCTCCTACAATGAGCAGTTCTTC
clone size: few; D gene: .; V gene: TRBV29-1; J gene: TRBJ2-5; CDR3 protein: CSVEKVETQYF; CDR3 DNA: TGCAGCGTTGAAAAGGTTGAGACCCAGTACTTC
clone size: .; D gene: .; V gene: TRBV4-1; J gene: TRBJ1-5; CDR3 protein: CASSQVSQGEWPQHF; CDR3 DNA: TGCGCCAGCAGCCAAGTGTCTCAGGGAGAGTGGCCCCAGCATTTT
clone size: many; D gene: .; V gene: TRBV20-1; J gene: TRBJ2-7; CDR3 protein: CSASLTRHYEQYF; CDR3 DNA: TGCAGTGCTAGCCTAACCAGACACTACGAGCAGTACTTC
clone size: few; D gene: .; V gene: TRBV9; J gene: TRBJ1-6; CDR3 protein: CASSAWTSNSPLHF; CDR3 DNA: TGTGCCAGCAGCGCTTGGACGTCGAATTCACCCCTCCACTTT
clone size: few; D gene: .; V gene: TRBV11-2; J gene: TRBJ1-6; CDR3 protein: CASRRSFGSSYNSPLHF; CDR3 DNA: TGTGCCAGCCGCCGGTCATTCGGGAGCTCCTATAATTCACCCCTCCACTTT
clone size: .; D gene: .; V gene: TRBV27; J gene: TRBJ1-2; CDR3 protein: CASSYPGGYGYTF; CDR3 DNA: TGTGCCAGCAGTTACCCGGGCGGCTATGGCTACACCTTC
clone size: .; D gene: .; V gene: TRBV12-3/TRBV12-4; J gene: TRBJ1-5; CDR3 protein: CASSFRSIGGQPQHF; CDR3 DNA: TGTGCCAGCAGTTTCAGGAGTATAGGAGGTCAGCCCCAGCATTTT
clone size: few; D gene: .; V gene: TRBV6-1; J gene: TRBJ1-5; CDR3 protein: CASSPGRGVQPQHF; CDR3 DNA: TGTGCCAGCAGTCCGGGAAGGGGCGTTCAGCCCCAGCATTTT